This is a list of T cell receptor beta chains from one sample in a study of T-cell memory formation after mild COVID-19. MiXCR, applied by TCRdb to the 5' RACE reads, yields one record per CDR3 protein. The sample contains about 320,000 distinct CDR3 sequences, roughly an eighth of which appear only once. The sequenced sample consisted of PBMCs or a T cell subset sorted from them (not recorded which). These receptors all stem from a man younger than 35 who had mild COVID-19 (a few samples of this study predate the infection). Cell type and time point are not known. Both conserved end residues are part of each CDR3. Fields, in order: V gene, J gene, CDR3 length, clone size, D gene, CDR3 protein, CDR3 DNA. D genes are given only for firm matches. Size values are once, few and many counts, or a class for expanded clones, and some rows have none.

TRBV12-3/TRBV12-4	TRBJ2-7	14	NA	NA	CASSSPGQFYEQYF	TGTGCCAGCAGTTCCCCAGGACAGTTCTACGAGCAGTACTTC
TRBV18	TRBJ1-3	16	few	NA	CASSPPGVISGNTIYF	TGTGCCAGCTCACCGCCTGGGGTTATCTCTGGAAACACCATATATTTT
TRBV4-3	TRBJ2-7	15	few	NA	CASSRRQSGSYEQYF	TGCGCCAGCAGCCGCAGACAGTCTGGATCCTACGAGCAGTACTTC
TRBV28	TRBJ2-3	15	NA	TRBD1	CASSSGGDWTDTQYF	TGTGCCAGCAGTTCAGGGGGCGATTGGACAGATACGCAGTATTTT
TRBV12-3/TRBV12-4	TRBJ1-5	13	few	NA	CASSFAQGEPQHF	TGTGCCAGCAGTTTTGCCCAGGGCGAGCCCCAGCATTTT
TRBV12-3/TRBV12-4	TRBJ2-2	14	few	NA	CASRQVSNTGELFF	TGTGCCAGCAGACAGGTCTCGAACACCGGGGAGCTGTTTTTT
TRBV20-1	TRBJ2-5	16	NA	TRBD2	CSASWGGLAGPETQYF	TGCAGTGCTAGTTGGGGTGGACTAGCCGGGCCGGAGACCCAGTACTTC
TRBV6-1	TRBJ2-1	15	many	TRBD2	CASSEHSGGLNEQFF	TGTGCCAGCAGTGAACACAGCGGGGGCTTGAATGAGCAGTTCTTC
TRBV10-3	TRBJ2-1	12	NA	TRBD2	CAISGADNEQFF	TGTGCCATTAGCGGGGCGGACAATGAGCAGTTCTTC
TRBV27	TRBJ2-5	14	few	NA	CASSLSLPGETQYF	TGTGCCAGCAGTTTAAGTCTGCCAGGAGAGACCCAGTACTTC
TRBV20-1	TRBJ1-1	12	NA	NA	CSARGGATEAFF	TGCAGTGCTAGAGGGGGGGCCACTGAAGCTTTCTTT
TRBV7-2	TRBJ2-1	15	once	NA	CASSLSRGDANEQFF	TGTGCCAGCAGCTTGTCCAGGGGGGATGCCAATGAGCAGTTCTTC
TRBV7-2	TRBJ2-3	13	many	NA	CASSPYSTDTQYF	TGTGCCAGCAGCCCCTATAGCACAGATACGCAGTATTTT
TRBV20-1	TRBJ2-5	17	few	NA	CSASRGGRGTTQETQYF	TGCAGTGCTAGTAGAGGGGGTCGGGGGACAACCCAAGAGACCCAGTACTTC
TRBV5-1	TRBJ2-5	13	few	TRBD2	CASGTSGQETQYF	TGCGCCAGTGGGACTAGCGGACAAGAGACCCAGTACTTC
TRBV19	TRBJ1-5	14	NA	NA	CASSPRILGQPQHF	TGTGCCAGTAGTCCCCGGATTCTCGGGCAGCCCCAGCATTTT
TRBV9	TRBJ2-5	15	NA	TRBD1	CASSVGAGGVETQYF	TGTGCCAGCAGCGTAGGTGCAGGGGGCGTAGAGACCCAGTACTTC
TRBV27	TRBJ1-1	13	NA	NA	CASSLTGDHEAFF	TGTGCCAGCAGTCTGACAGGAGACCATGAAGCTTTCTTT
TRBV18	TRBJ2-1	13	few	NA	CASSPQVINEQFF	TGTGCCAGCTCACCACAGGTAATCAATGAGCAGTTCTTC
TRBV9	TRBJ2-3	16	few	TRBD2	CASSLLAGDFTDTQYF	TGTGCCAGCAGCCTACTGGCGGGGGACTTCACAGATACGCAGTATTTT
TRBV4-3	TRBJ1-4	14	few	NA	CASSQDGGMEKLFF	TGCGCCAGCAGCCAAGACGGGGGTATGGAAAAACTGTTTTTT
TRBV9	TRBJ2-3	16	NA	TRBD2	CASSVSSGVSTDTQYF	TGTGCCAGCAGCGTAAGTAGCGGGGTGAGCACAGATACGCAGTATTTT
TRBV4-3	TRBJ1-1	14	few	NA	CASSQELGNTEAFF	TGCGCCAGCAGCCAAGAGTTGGGGAACACTGAAGCTTTCTTT
TRBV6-2/TRBV6-3	TRBJ2-3	13	NA	NA	CAARLLSTDTQYF	TGTGCCGCCCGCCTGCTGAGCACGGATACGCAGTATTTT
TRBV20-1	TRBJ2-1	14	few	NA	CSARDYQGGDEQFF	TGCAGTGCTAGAGATTATCAAGGGGGGGATGAGCAGTTCTTC
TRBV29-1	TRBJ2-4	14	NA	NA	CSVVLAGKGDIQYF	TGCAGCGTTGTGTTGGCAGGGAAGGGGGACATTCAGTACTTC
TRBV20-1	TRBJ1-1	14	NA	TRBD1	CSAKHGTGKSEAFF	TGCAGTGCGAAACATGGGACAGGGAAATCTGAAGCTTTCTTT
TRBV4-1	TRBJ1-1	13	few	NA	CASSSLPGLEAFF	TGCGCCAGCAGCTCCCTCCCCGGCCTTGAAGCTTTCTTT
TRBV20-1	TRBJ2-1	11	NA	NA	CSARDYTEQFF	TGCAGTGCTAGAGATTACACTGAGCAGTTCTTC
TRBV11-2	TRBJ2-5	13	NA	NA	CASSHRLVQTQYF	TGTGCCAGCAGCCATCGATTGGTCCAGACCCAGTACTTC
TRBV7-2	TRBJ1-1	15	few	NA	CASSLFWGGNTEAFF	TGTGCCAGCAGCTTATTCTGGGGAGGGAACACTGAAGCTTTCTTT
TRBV7-2	TRBJ1-4	12	NA	NA	CASSRSTGKLFF	TGTGCCAGCAGCCGCTCGACAGGAAAACTGTTTTTT